The clone carrying this TCR beta chain was detected only a few times. Its target is not known. This sample stems from a study of T cells in Graves' hyperthyroidism and ophthalmopathy. General study findings and limits: With a median lead of around 6.7 months before onset, the model predicted ophthalmopathy.

Germline CDR1 is LGHNA and CDR2 is YSLEER. CDR3 length: 18 residues. V was pared by 1 base and J by 4 bases, with 21 bases between. RNA transcripts provided the source from which TCR beta CDR3 regions were amplified. The HTBI primer set was used in a first-round RT-PCR of the TCR CDR3. A single record per CDR3 protein comes from TCRdb applying MiXCR to the multiplex PCR reads. The sample has hundreds of thousands of distinct CDR3 sequences; 13% to 15% are singletons. Sequencing used blood. The receptor comes from a woman between 18 and 29 years old with Graves' hyperthyroidism. The chain carries TRBV4-3 and TRBJ2-3; a weak D match, TRBD2 (6 bases). The CDR3 protein is CASSQGARGGVGADTQYF. CDR3 in DNA: TGCGCCAGCAGCCAAGGGGCGCGGGGTGGAGTGGGGGCAGATACGCAGTATTTT.